This TCR beta chain appears in the sequencing data of a study of neurological immune-mediated disorders. The CDR3 runs to 15 residues. Germline loops: CDR1 SEHNR, CDR2 FQNEAQ (reference sequence). The V end was cut by 3 bases, the J end by 4 bases, with 15 bases between. The cDNA was generated by 5'RACE with 10-nucleotide random UMIs. TCRdb itself ran the 5' RACE reads through MiXCR, one entry per CDR3 protein. This table has about 46,000 distinct CDR3 sequences, 4% to 5.5% appearing once. This clonotype showed up many times. The source material was PBMCs. The receptor comes from a woman aged 55-75 years with multiple sclerosis. This chain links TRBV7-9 with TRBJ1-2; D unresolved. The CDR3 loop reads CASSFSAGSRYGYTF. CDR3 DNA: TGTGCCAGCAGCTTTTCGGCCGGGTCCCGCTATGGCTACACCTTC.